The entry below gives a single TCR beta chain sequence along with its context. The data belong to a study of blood T cell repertoires in COVID-19. Study at large: The United States, Italy and Spain were the sources of the acute and convalescent COVID-19 samples. Sample material is recorded as cDNA or gDNA derived from T cells, B-cell-depleted T cells, or PBMCs.

In the study's own analysis: Nucleated cell number was recorded as an estimate derived from reference gene primer amplification. Clones were read by immunoSEQ multiplex PCR, and TCRdb kept only the in-frame ones, dropping some. V and J calls and clone size follow that table, whereas D and trimming were derived from the DNA. There are around 170,000 clones in the sample; around 84% occur only once, and roughly 7% lies in the top ten. After removal of 4 bases from V and 6 bases from J, the junction contained 6 bases not matched to a gene. This CDR3 comprises 15 residues. The germline V gene has CDR1 SGHVS and CDR2 FQNEAQ.

Sequencing was carried out using peripheral blood. This TCR was recovered from a man aged 45-60 years with active or convalescent COVID-19. This rearrangement joins TRBV7-8 to TRBJ1-6; 7 positions match TRBD1. CDR3 residues: CASSSSGTVNSPLHF. In nucleotides, the CDR3 is TGTGCCAGCAGCTCGTCGGGGACAGTTAATTCACCCCTCCACTTT.